The rows below give T cell receptor beta chains drawn from one sample of a study of blood T cell repertoires in COVID-19. The assay was immunoSEQ multiplex PCR, and TCRdb's table has in-frame clones only and misses some. The table includes about 170,000 clones, approximately 87% detected once. The sample taken for sequencing was PBMCs or T cells enriched from blood (not recorded which). All receptors come from a woman between 50 and 59 years old who had recovered from COVID-19. Each CDR3 is given with its conserved first and last residue. A D gene is named only where the DNA matches it firmly. Rows give clone size only sometimes, using once, few, many, or a class for an expanded clone.

j_call	d_call	v_call	clone_size	cdr3_aa	cdr3_nt
TRBJ2-3	TRBD2	TRBV7-9	once	CASSYVPGLAGVGDTQYF	TGTGCCAGCAGCTACGTCCCGGGACTAGCGGGGGTCGGAGATACGCAGTATTTT
TRBJ1-5	.	TRBV19	.	CASRMTGLGDQPQHF	TGTGCCAGTAGAATGACAGGCCTCGGGGATCAGCCCCAGCATTTT
TRBJ1-2	.	TRBV2	.	CASGGNYGYTF	TGTGCCAGCGGGGGGAACTATGGCTACACCTTC
TRBJ2-3	.	TRBV6-1	.	CASSDTGDTQYF	TGTGCCAGCAGTGATACGGGGGATACGCAGTATTTT
TRBJ2-2	TRBD2	TRBV3-1/TRBV3-2	.	CASSQVAGVWIGELFF	TGTGCCAGCAGCCAAGTGGCGGGAGTATGGATCGGGGAGCTGTTTTTT
TRBJ1-1	TRBD1	TRBV19	.	CASSIDLVRQGPLGAFF	TGTGCCAGTAGTATAGATCTAGTCCGACAGGGACCTCTGGGAGCTTTCTTT
TRBJ1-5	TRBD1	TRBV4-2	.	CASSQERGTGGQPQHF	TGTGCCAGCAGCCAAGAACGAGGGACAGGGGGCCAGCCCCAGCATTTT
TRBJ2-5	.	TRBV7-2	.	CASSHDRRETQYF	TGTGCCAGCAGCCACGACAGGCGGGAGACCCAGTACTTC
TRBJ2-1	TRBD2	TRBV29-1	.	CSTLAGGNNEQFF	TGCAGCACATTAGCGGGGGGAAACAATGAGCAGTTCTTC
TRBJ1-1	.	TRBV27	.	CASSLGAWGNTEAFF	TGTGCCAGCAGTTTGGGGGCCTGGGGGAACACTGAAGCTTTCTTT
TRBJ2-1	.	TRBV19	.	CASSTPGETYNEQFF	TGTGCCAGTAGTACCCCGGGGGAGACCTACAATGAGCAGTTCTTC
TRBJ1-4	.	TRBV18	few	CASSPLQVATNEKLFF	TGTGCCAGCTCACCACTGCAGGTTGCAACTAATGAAAAACTGTTTTTT
TRBJ2-6	.	TRBV11-2	.	CASRRLTGANVLTF	TGTGCCAGCCGCAGGCTTACTGGGGCCAACGTCCTGACTTTC
TRBJ1-4	TRBD1	TRBV6-6	.	CASSPRGGTGAEKLFF	TGTGCCAGCAGTCCGCGAGGAGGGACAGGGGCTGAAAAACTGTTTTTT